This TCR beta chain stems from a study of radiation and T cells in renal cell carcinoma. The repertoire was sequenced with immunoSEQ multiplex PCR; TCRdb's copy has only in-frame clones and lacks some. Altogether about 3,700 clones are present, roughly three quarters being singletons, with the ten largest covering approximately 7.7%. Treatment given: treatment-naive control, cytoreductive nephrectomy. Control tumors came from treatment-naive patients without prior radiation. This clone was recorded once. The TCR sequence derives from a man aged 50-59 years with renal cell carcinoma. The sample here was tumor tissue, taken from a patient whose treatment was nephrectomy without radiotherapy.

CDR3 loop: CASSLDLGGVTEAFF. In DNA, the CDR3 is TGTGCCAGCAGCTTGGACTTGGGGGGGGTGACTGAAGCTTTCTTT. The chain links TRBV5-4 to TRBJ1-1; D is perhaps TRBD1 (5 bases). In germline, CDR1 is SGHNT, CDR2 YYREEE (reference sequence). The CDR3 has 15 amino acids. V gave up 0 bases and J gave up 5 bases, with 14 bases separating them.